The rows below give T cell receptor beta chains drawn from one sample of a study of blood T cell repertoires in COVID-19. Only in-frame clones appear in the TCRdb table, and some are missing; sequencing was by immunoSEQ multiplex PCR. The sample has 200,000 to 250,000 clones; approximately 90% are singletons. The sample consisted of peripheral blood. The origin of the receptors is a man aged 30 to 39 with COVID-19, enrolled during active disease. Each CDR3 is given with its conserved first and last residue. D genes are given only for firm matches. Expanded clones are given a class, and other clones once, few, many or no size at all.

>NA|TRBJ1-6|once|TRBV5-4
TGTGCCAGCAGCTTCGGAGGCACGACCTATAATTCACCCCTCCACTTT
CASSFGGTTYNSPLHF
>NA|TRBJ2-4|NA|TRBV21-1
TGTGCCAGCAGCAACAGACAGTTACTAGCCAAAAACATTCAGTACTTC
CASSNRQLLAKNIQYF
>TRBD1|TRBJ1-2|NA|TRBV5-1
TGCGCCAGCAGCCCCTGGACAGGGACTAACTATGGCTACACCTTC
CASSPWTGTNYGYTF
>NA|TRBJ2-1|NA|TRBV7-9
TGTGCCAGCAGCTTAGGAGCGAGCTCCTACAATGAGCAGTTCTTC
CASSLGASSYNEQFF
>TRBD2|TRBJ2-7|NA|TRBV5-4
TGTGCCAGCAGCTCCCCCAGTGGCGGGGGCTACGAGCAGTACTTC
CASSSPSGGGYEQYF
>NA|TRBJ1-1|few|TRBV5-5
TGTGCCAGCAGCTTGGATGCGGGGCTGAACACTGAAGCTTTCTTT
CASSLDAGLNTEAFF
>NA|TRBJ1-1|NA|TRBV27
TGTGCCAGCAGTTTCCGGAGGGGCACTGAAGCTTTCTTT
CASSFRRGTEAFF
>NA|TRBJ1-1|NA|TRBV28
TGTGCCAGCATCCTCTACAGGGCGGTGAACACTGAAGCTTTCTTT
CASILYRAVNTEAFF
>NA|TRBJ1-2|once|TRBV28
TGTGCCAGCAGATACCCCACAGGAGAACGCTATGGCTACACCTTC
CASRYPTGERYGYTF
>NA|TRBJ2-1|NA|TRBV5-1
TGCGCCAGCAGCAGAAACTCTGGCTCCTACAATGAGCAGTTCTTC
CASSRNSGSYNEQFF
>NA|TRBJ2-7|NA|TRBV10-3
TGTGCCACCGCGCCGGGACAAGTGTACTACGAGCAGTACTTC
CATAPGQVYYEQYF
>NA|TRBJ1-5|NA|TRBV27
TGTGCCAGCAGTTTACAGGGCCTAAATCAGCCCCAGCATTTT
CASSLQGLNQPQHF
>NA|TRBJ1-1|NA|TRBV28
TGTGCCAGCAGATCCTACAGGGTCATGAACACTGAAGCTTTCTTT
CASRSYRVMNTEAFF
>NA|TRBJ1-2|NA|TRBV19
TGTGCCAGTAGTATAGATCTCACACACGATCTCTATGGCTACACCTTC
CASSIDLTHDLYGYTF
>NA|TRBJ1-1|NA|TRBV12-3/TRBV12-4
TGTGCCAGCAGGGAAACAGGGTACACTGAAGCTTTCTTT
CASRETGYTEAFF
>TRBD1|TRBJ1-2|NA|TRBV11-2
TGTGCCAGCAGCTTAGATGGGACAGCTTCTATTAACTATGGCTACACCTTC
CASSLDGTASINYGYTF
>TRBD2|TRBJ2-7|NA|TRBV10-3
TGTGCCATCAGAGTAGCGGGAGGGGACGAGCAGTACTTC
CAIRVAGGDEQYF
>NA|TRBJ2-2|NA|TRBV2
TGTGCCAGCAGTGATTTTTCGAGGGTACGAGGGAACACCGGGGAGCTGTTTTTT
CASSDFSRVRGNTGELFF
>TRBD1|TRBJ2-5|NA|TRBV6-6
TGTGCCAGCAGTCCCGACAGGGCGAGAGGGACCCAGTACTTC
CASSPDRARGTQYF
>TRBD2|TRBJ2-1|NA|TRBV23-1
TGCGCCAGCAGTCAGCGGGAGGGTGAAGAAAATGAGCAGTTCTTC
CASSQREGEENEQFF
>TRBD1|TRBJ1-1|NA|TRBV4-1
TGCGCCAGCAGCCAAGATGGGGACAGGGGGCGCGGAACTGAAGCTTTCTTT
CASSQDGDRGRGTEAFF
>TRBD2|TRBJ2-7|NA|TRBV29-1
TGCAGCGTTGCCCGGGGACTAGCTGAATACGAGCAGTACTTC
CSVARGLAEYEQYF
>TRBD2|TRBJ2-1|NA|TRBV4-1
TGCGCCAGCAGCCCCGGGGCGGGGGGGTCCTACAATGAGCAGTTCTTC
CASSPGAGGSYNEQFF
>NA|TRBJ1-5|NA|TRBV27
TGTGCCAGCAGTCCCCTCCCTGACAGTTATCAGCCCCAGCATTTT
CASSPLPDSYQPQHF
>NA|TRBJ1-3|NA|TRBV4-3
TGCGCCAGCAGCCAAGATACCGGCAGGGTCGTAGACACCATATATTTT
CASSQDTGRVVDTIYF